The subject of this entry is one T cell receptor beta chain. Its cognate antigen is unknown. This specimen belongs to a study of blood T cells in healthy people across ages. Study-wide points: Diversity figures derived from one million T cells were judged to underestimate the true value. Compared with aged donors, long-lived donors showed fewer expanded clones, suggesting selection.

The authors ran a second PCR of about 6 to 11 cycles using a sample-barcoded 5' primer and a J-beta primer mix. TCRdb recomputed calls from the 5' RACE reads with MiXCR, one row per CDR3 protein. The sample carries 910,000 or so distinct CDR3 sequences, roughly half recorded once. CDR1 and CDR2 from the germline V gene are MNHEY and SVGEGT. V lost 7 bases and J lost 4; bases outside the gene matches: 8. The CDR3 has 17 residues. Material: blood. The chain employs TRBV6-2 or TRBV6-3 and TRBJ2-2; TRBD2 matches 14 bases. The sequence came from a woman aged 55-69 years in good health. The CDR3 DNA is TGTGCCAGCATTTTGACTAGCGGGAGGGCCCGCACCGGGGAGCTGTTTTTT. Its translation: CASILTSGRARTGELFF.